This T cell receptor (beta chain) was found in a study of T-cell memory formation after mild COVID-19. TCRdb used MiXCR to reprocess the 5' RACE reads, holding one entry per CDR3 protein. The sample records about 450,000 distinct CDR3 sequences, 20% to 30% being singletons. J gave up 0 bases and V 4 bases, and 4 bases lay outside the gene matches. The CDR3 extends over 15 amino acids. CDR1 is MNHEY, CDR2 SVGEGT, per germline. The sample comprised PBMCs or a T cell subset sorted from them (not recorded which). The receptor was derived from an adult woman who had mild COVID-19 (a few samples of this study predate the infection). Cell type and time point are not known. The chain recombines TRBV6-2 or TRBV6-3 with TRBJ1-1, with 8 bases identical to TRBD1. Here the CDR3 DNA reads TGTGCCAGCAGTTCAGGGGGACAGGTGAACACTGAAGCTTTCTTT. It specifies CASSSGGQVNTEAFF.